These 16 T cell receptor beta chains came from one sample sequenced in a study of CD8+ T cells in alopecia areata. Reverse transcription of extracted RNA yielded cDNA, which provided the sequencing template. Only in-frame clones appear in the TCRdb table, and some are missing; sequencing was by immunoSEQ multiplex PCR. Among 110,000 to 150,000 clones listed, 62% were seen once. Sequencing was performed on CD8+ T cells sorted from blood. The source of these receptors is a human donor in good health.

The rearrangement joins TRBV25-1 to TRBJ2-7, with TRBD2 matching over 7 bases. This CDR3 has 16 residues. CDR1 is MGHDK, CDR2 SYGVNS, per germline. Germline trimming cut 1 base from V and 0 bases from J; bases unmatched to any gene: 6. The CDR3 protein is CASSEWRRGSSYEQYF. The CDR3 region has the DNA TGTGCCAGCAGTGAATGGCGGCGGGGGAGCTCCTACGAGCAGTACTTC.

This clone was counted a single time. The chain uses TRBV4-1 and TRBJ2-7, with D tentatively TRBD1 or TRBD2 (5 bases each). The CDR3 sequence is 17 residues long. V was shortened by 1 base and J by 0 bases, with 16 bases between the two germline ends. Germline CDR1 is MGHRA and CDR2 is YSYEKL. In DNA form, the CDR3 reads TGCGCCAGCAGCCAAGGAGCCCACACGGGGCTCTCCTACGAGCAGTACTTC. Translation gives CASSQGAHTGLSYEQYF.

This clone showed up just once. The V gene is TRBV30, the J gene TRBJ1-1, with 7 bases lining up with TRBD1. Looked up from germline, CDR1 is GTSNPN and CDR2 is SVGIG (reference sequence). With 2 bases clipped from V and 8 bases from J, the junction kept 5 bases outside the gene matches. CDR3 size: 12 residues. CDR3 loop: CAWSPGTEEAFF. The DNA of the CDR3 is TGTGCCTGGAGTCCCGGGACAGAAGAAGCTTTCTTT.

This clone has ten or more counts. CDR3 in amino acids: CASSFLNGITLNEQFF. CDR3 coding DNA: TGTGCCAGCAGCTTTCTCAACGGGATCACGCTCAATGAGCAGTTCTTC. The chain joins TRBV5-4 to TRBJ2-1, with D perhaps TRBD2 (5 bases). CDR3 size: 16 residues. Germline V gene lookup returns CDR1 SGHNT and CDR2 YYREEE (reference sequence). V gave up 2 bases and J gave up 6 bases, with 18 bases separating them. Full variable domain (rest looked up from reference TRBV5-4 and TRBJ2-1): ETGVTQSPTHLIKTRGQQVTLRCSSQSGHNTVSWYQQALGQGPQFIFQYYREEENGRGNFPPRFSGLQFPNYSSELNVNALELDDSALYLCASSFLNGITLNEQFFGPGTRLTVL.

The chain recombines TRBV29-1 with TRBJ2-7, with 8 nucleotides matching TRBD1. Germline assignment: CDR1 SQVTM and CDR2 ANQGSEA. The CDR3 loop spans 14 amino acids. V was clipped by 4 bases and J by 2 bases; unmatched bases: 7. In nucleotides, the CDR3 is TGCAGCGTTGTGGAGACAGGGGCGGCCTACGAGCAGTACTTC. This translates into CSVVETGAAYEQYF.

Worth noting for this clone: Likely a read error: the CDR3 ends without its conserved phenylalanine or tryptophan. The J gene is TRBJ2-4, the V gene TRBV13, with 7 bases matching TRBD2. The CDR3 length is 17 residues. Per germline, CDR1 PRHDT and CDR2 FYEKMQ (reference sequence). V lost 0 bases, J lost 0 bases, and 5 bases stayed unmatched. This CDR3 reads CASSLGPSGIAKNIQYL. CDR3 DNA: TGTGCCAGCAGCTTAGGCCCTAGCGGAATAGCCAAAAACATTCAGTACCTC.

V is TRBV7-6 and J is TRBJ2-7, with a tentative D call TRBD2 (5 bases). V was clipped by 2 bases and J by 7 bases, with 15 bases between them. Germline CDR1 SGHVS, CDR2 FNYEAQ. The CDR3 contains 14 residues. As DNA, the CDR3 is TGTGCCAGCAGCTTATCACAACCCCCGGGGGAGCAGTACTTC. It encodes CASSLSQPPGEQYF.

The rearrangement joins TRBV7-9 to TRBJ2-1; a possible D gene is TRBD2 (6 bases). There are 14 residues in the CDR3. CDR1 and CDR2 from the germline V gene are SEHNR and FQNEAQ (reference sequence). Trimming left V 5 bases short and J 5 bases short, with 13 bases between. CDR3 DNA sequence: TGTGCCAGCAGCAGACTAGGGAGTCACAATGAGCAGTTCTTC. It translates to CASSRLGSHNEQFF.

This clone turned up a few times. The gene calls are TRBV4-2 and TRBJ2-3; no clear D gene. The V end lost 8 bases, the J end lost 4 bases, and 4 bases lay between the germline ends. CDR1 is LGHNA and CDR2 is YNFKEQ in the germline V gene. The CDR3 has 10 amino acids. As DNA, the CDR3 is TGTGCCAGCTCCTCAGATACGCAGTATTTT. This encodes CASSSDTQYF.

V and J are TRBV5-1 and TRBJ1-1, with 9 bases identical to TRBD1. Germline V CDR1 and CDR2: SGHRS, YFSETQ. CDR3 length: 15 residues. The V segment lost 4 bases and the J segment 0 bases; nucleotides outside the gene matches: 4. The CDR3 region is CASSIGQGMNTEAFF. Written as DNA, the CDR3 is TGCGCCAGCAGCATCGGACAGGGGATGAACACTGAAGCTTTCTTT.

V is TRBV2 and J is TRBJ1-2; no clear D. CDR1 is SNHLY and CDR2 is FYNNEI in the germline V gene. CDR3 length: 16 amino acids. Trimming took 3 bases from V and 3 from J, leaving 17 bases between them. CDR3 protein: CASSDNQATGDYGYTF. The DNA for the CDR3 is TGTGCCAGCAGTGATAATCAGGCCACCGGTGACTATGGCTACACCTTC.

J is TRBJ2-5 and V is TRBV7-9; TRBD2 agrees at 8 bases. The germline V gene has CDR1 SEHNR and CDR2 FQNEAQ (reference sequence). The J segment lost 3 bases and the V segment lost 4 bases, leaving 4 bases of the junction unmatched. This CDR3 has 14 residues. The CDR3 bases are TGTGCCAGCAGCTCTACACTAGCGGAAGAGACCCAGTACTTC. It codes for CASSSTLAEETQYF.

This chain joins TRBV5-6 and TRBJ2-7; D is possibly TRBD1 or TRBD2 (5 bases each). Germline CDR1 SGHDT, CDR2 YYEEEE. V was shortened by 4 bases and J by 1 base, with 15 bases between the two germline ends. The CDR3 extends over 15 amino acids. The CDR3 reads CASSAPGTLSYEQYF. CDR3 nucleotide sequence: TGTGCCAGCAGCGCACCCGGGACCCTATCCTACGAGCAGTACTTC.

This clone occurred a few times. The CDR3 DNA reads as TGTGCCAGCAGCTTAGACGATACGCAGTATTTT. Translated: CASSLDDTQYF. The rearrangement joins TRBV7-6 to TRBJ2-3, with D hard to call. CDR3 length: 11 residues. Germline assignment: CDR1 SGHVS and CDR2 FNYEAQ. Trimming cost V 1 base and J 6 bases, with 2 bases left between them.

This chain joins TRBV6-6 and TRBJ2-7; D unresolved. The CDR3 runs 13 residues. The germline CDR1 and CDR2 sequences are MNHNY and SVGAGI (reference sequence). The ends were cut back, 4 bases at V and 3 bases at J, with 10 bases in the middle. CDR3 coding DNA: TGTGCCAGCAGTTTAGGGTACTACTACGAGCAGTACTTC. Residues: CASSLGYYYEQYF.

The CDR3 bases are TGTGCCTGGAGTGTATTTCTACAGGGGGTTAACAATGAGCAGTTCTTC. Translation gives CAWSVFLQGVNNEQFF. V is TRBV30 and J is TRBJ2-1; TRBD1 matches 8 bases. The germline gives CDR1 GTSNPN, CDR2 SVGIG (reference sequence). The CDR3 consists of 16 residues. Trimming took 0 bases from V and 5 from J; bases not matched to a gene: 9.